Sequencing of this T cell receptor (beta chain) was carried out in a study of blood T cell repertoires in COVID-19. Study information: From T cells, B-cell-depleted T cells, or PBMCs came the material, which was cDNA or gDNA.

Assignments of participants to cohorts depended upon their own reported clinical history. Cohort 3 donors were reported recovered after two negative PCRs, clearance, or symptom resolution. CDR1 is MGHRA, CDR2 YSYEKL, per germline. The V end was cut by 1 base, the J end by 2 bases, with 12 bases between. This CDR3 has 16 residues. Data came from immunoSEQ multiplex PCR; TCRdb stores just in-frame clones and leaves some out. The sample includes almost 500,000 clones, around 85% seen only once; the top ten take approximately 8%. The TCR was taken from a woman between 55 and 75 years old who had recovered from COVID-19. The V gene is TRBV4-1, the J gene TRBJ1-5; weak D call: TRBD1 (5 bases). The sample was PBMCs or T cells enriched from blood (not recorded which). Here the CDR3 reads CASSQVQGRGNQPQHF. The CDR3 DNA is TGCGCCAGCAGCCAAGTTCAGGGTAGGGGCAATCAGCCCCAGCATTTT.